The rows below give T cell receptor beta chains drawn from one sample of a study of blood T cell repertoires in COVID-19. Assay: immunoSEQ multiplex PCR; the TCRdb copy retains only in-frame clones and omits some. The data show approximately 490,000 clones, with around 90% seen just once and 0.65% to 0.9% held by the top ten. The sample comprised PBMCs or T cells enriched from blood (not recorded which). The receptors shown here come from a woman between 18 and 29 years old who had recovered from COVID-19. Both conserved end residues are part of each CDR3. Each record gives: clone size, V gene, J gene, D gene, CDR3 DNA, CDR3 protein. A D gene is named only where the DNA matches it firmly. Clone size appears in some rows only: once, few, many, or a class for an expanded clone.

clone_size: .
v_call: TRBV6-1
j_call: TRBJ1-5
d_call: TRBD1
cdr3_nt: TGTGCCAGCAGTGAGGGACAGGGCGGCAATCAGCCCCAGCATTTT
cdr3_aa: CASSEGQGGNQPQHF

clone_size: once
v_call: TRBV5-4
j_call: TRBJ2-3
d_call: TRBD2
cdr3_nt: TGTGCCAGCAGCTTGGTCGGGGGGGCCGGAGATACGCAGTATTTT
cdr3_aa: CASSLVGGAGDTQYF

clone_size: .
v_call: TRBV28
j_call: TRBJ1-5
d_call: .
cdr3_nt: TGTGCCAGCAGTTTGCCGGACGGACAGCATCAGCCCCAGCATTTT
cdr3_aa: CASSLPDGQHQPQHF

clone_size: .
v_call: TRBV6-6
j_call: TRBJ2-3
d_call: TRBD1
cdr3_nt: TGTGCCAGCAGTCCGACAGGGGGAGAGCACAGCACAGATACGCAGTATTTT
cdr3_aa: CASSPTGGEHSTDTQYF

clone_size: .
v_call: TRBV28
j_call: TRBJ1-3
d_call: .
cdr3_nt: TGTGCCACCCACGGGGGTGGAAACACCATATATTTT
cdr3_aa: CATHGGGNTIYF

clone_size: .
v_call: TRBV25-1
j_call: TRBJ2-2
d_call: TRBD1
cdr3_nt: TGTGCCAGCAGTGAAGGGGGGACAGGGGGCGGTACCGGGGAGCTGTTTTTT
cdr3_aa: CASSEGGTGGGTGELFF

clone_size: .
v_call: TRBV6-5
j_call: TRBJ1-1
d_call: .
cdr3_nt: TGTGCCAGCTCCCCAATGGAGGCGAACACTGAAGCTTTCTTT
cdr3_aa: CASSPMEANTEAFF

clone_size: .
v_call: TRBV27
j_call: TRBJ1-2
d_call: .
cdr3_nt: TGTGCCAGCAGCCTATCGACAGCGAGTTCTAACTATGGCTACACCTTC
cdr3_aa: CASSLSTASSNYGYTF

clone_size: .
v_call: TRBV28
j_call: TRBJ2-2
d_call: TRBD2
cdr3_nt: TGTGCCAGCATGGCGGGGGGCGTAGGCGGGGAGCTGTTTTTT
cdr3_aa: CASMAGGVGGELFF

clone_size: .
v_call: TRBV6-1
j_call: TRBJ1-1
d_call: .
cdr3_nt: TGTGCCAGCAGTGAAGCCCCAGGGTTACTCATGAACACTGAAGCTTTCTTT
cdr3_aa: CASSEAPGLLMNTEAFF

clone_size: .
v_call: TRBV7-8
j_call: TRBJ1-6
d_call: .
cdr3_nt: TGTGCCAGCAGCTTAGCCCACATAAATTCACCCCTCCACTTT
cdr3_aa: CASSLAHINSPLHF

clone_size: .
v_call: TRBV5-4
j_call: TRBJ1-2
d_call: .
cdr3_nt: TGTGCCAGCAGCAAAGTGGAGAACTATGGCTACACCTTC
cdr3_aa: CASSKVENYGYTF

clone_size: .
v_call: TRBV30
j_call: TRBJ2-2
d_call: TRBD1
cdr3_nt: TGTGCCTGGAGTGTGAGGGGGCGCACCGGGGAGCTGTTTTTT
cdr3_aa: CAWSVRGRTGELFF

clone_size: .
v_call: TRBV4-1
j_call: TRBJ1-1
d_call: .
cdr3_nt: TGCGCCAGCAGCCAAGAGGGGGGGAACACTGAAGCTTTCTTT
cdr3_aa: CASSQEGGNTEAFF